This TCR beta chain was recovered during a study of breast tumors, draining lymph nodes, adjacent tissues. Study outcomes and limitations: Most tumor T cells seemingly derive from lymph node, then expand in tumor. Compared with lymph nodes, tumors were less diverse; compared with nontumor tissue, more.

Breast cancer patients provided tissue from their axillary draining lymph nodes. TCRdb called the multiplex PCR reads again in MiXCR, with one record for every CDR3 protein. The sample consists of some 150,000 distinct CDR3 sequences, about 33% of them appearing once. Points on this clonotype: What it binds is not known.

The clonotype originates from a female donor with breast cancer. Some clones in this sample may be carry-over from other donors' samples. The sequencing input was axillary lymph node tissue.

The CDR3 loop reads CASKHGMGDYGYTF. In DNA form, the CDR3 reads TGTGCCAGCAAACACGGCATGGGGGACTATGGCTACACCTTC. This chain joins TRBV6-1 and TRBJ1-2; tentatively, D is TRBD1 (5 bases). CDR1 is MNHNS, CDR2 SASEGT, per germline. The CDR3 length is 14 residues. V lost 7 bases, J lost 3 bases, and 15 bases lay in between.